These 14 T cell receptor beta chains were sequenced from one sample in a study of spatial heterogeneity in lung cancer (dated 2019 in TCRdb). Preparation of the library involved 5' RACE. Sequencer: NextSeq 500. TCRdb trimmed the raw reads at Q25, called clones with MiXCR and kept productive beta chains. Entries are consolidated by CDR3 protein sequence, retaining the most common genes and DNA. This sample has about 47,000 distinct CDR3 sequences in its table, and roughly 10% of those were observed once. The top ten clonotypes cover about 30% of the sample. The sample's time point, from its label and the paper: blood at routine non-recurrence follow-up after resection. Sequences were derived from PBMCs, sampled at follow-up. The receptors shown here come from a male donor with early-stage non-small cell lung cancer.

This clonotype was detected ten times or more. The CDR3 DNA reads TGCGCCAGCAGCCAAGATTCTATTCGAAAAATAAGGGCTGGGGCCAACGTCCTGACTTTC. Amino acids: CASSQDSIRKIRAGANVLTF. The gene calls are TRBV4-1 and TRBJ2-6; D is unresolved. The V and J ends lost 0 bases and 2 bases respectively, with 20 bases between them. The germline V gene has CDR1 MGHRA and CDR2 YSYEKL. This CDR3 has 20 amino acids.

The table lists this clonotype with a few counts. This chain uses TRBV5-1 with TRBJ1-4, with unresolved D. Between the trimmed V and J ends, which lost 4 bases and 5 bases, there was a span of 12 bases. CDR3 length equals 14 residues. Germline loops: CDR1 SGHRS, CDR2 YFSETQ. As DNA, the CDR3 is TGCGCCAGCAGCGCATCCCAACAGAATGAAAAACTGTTTTTT. Its protein is CASSASQQNEKLFF.

Many counts were recorded for this clonotype. V is TRBV18 and J is TRBJ1-4; D ambiguous. This CDR3 spans 13 amino acids. Per germline, CDR1 KGHSH and CDR2 LQKENI. V was shortened by 3 bases and J by 4 bases, with 6 bases between the two germline ends. CDR3 protein: CASSPTLNEKLFF. CDR3 bases: TGTGCCAGCTCACCGACGCTTAATGAAAAACTGTTTTTT.

This clonotype has more than one count but fewer than ten. The chain couples TRBV6-1 to TRBJ2-6; D assignment may be TRBD1 or TRBD2 (5 bases each). This CDR3 contains 16 residues. Germline CDR1 MNHNS, CDR2 SASEGT. The V and J ends lost 6 bases and 0 bases respectively, with 12 bases between them. CDR3 sequence reads: CASRGRLDSGANVLTF. The DNA for the CDR3 is TGTGCCAGCAGGGGACGGTTAGACTCTGGGGCCAACGTCCTGACTTTC.

In its sample, this clonotype was seen many times. V is TRBV12-3 or TRBV12-4 and J is TRBJ1-3; TRBD1 aligns across 7 bases. The CDR3 is made up of 21 amino acids. Losses at the gene ends were 5 bases for V and 3 bases for J; bases not matched to a gene: 25. The DNA of the CDR3 is TGTGCCAGCAGTGCAAGGCCCTATTACAGGGGACGCGCGGCTATTGGAAACACCATATATTTT. This gives the protein CASSARPYYRGRAAIGNTIYF.

In this sample, this clonotype turned up many times. The gene calls are TRBV18 and TRBJ1-6, with D unresolved. The length of the CDR3 is 13 residues. Trimming stripped 5 bases from V and 10 bases from J, with 12 bases between. Looked up from germline, CDR1 is KGHSH and CDR2 is LQKENI. CDR3 sequence (DNA): TGTGCCAGCTCAGAGACTAATTGGTCACCCCTCCACTTT. It translates to CASSETNWSPLHF.

This clonotype was seen repeatedly, ten times or more. The chain employs TRBV18 and TRBJ1-5; maybe TRBD1 (5 bases). Between the trimmed V and J ends, which lost 1 base and 3 bases, there was a span of 7 bases. This CDR3 is 14 amino acids long. Looked up from germline, CDR1 is KGHSH and CDR2 is LQKENI. CDR3 coding DNA: TGTGCCAGCTCACCACGGGACGCCAATCAGCCCCAGCATTTT. This translates into CASSPRDANQPQHF.

The chain recombines TRBV12-3 or TRBV12-4 with TRBJ2-1, with 13 bases lining up with TRBD2. J lost 9 bases, V lost 6 bases, and 5 bases had no gene match. The CDR3 runs to 14 residues. This chain's CDR3 is CASRTSGGRGEQFF. CDR3 in DNA: TGTGCCAGCAGGACTAGCGGGGGGCGCGGTGAGCAGTTCTTC.

The sample holds many counts of this clonotype. The chain carries TRBV20-1 and TRBJ2-4; TRBD2 aligns across 8 bases. The CDR3 covers 12 residues. Germline trimming cut 7 bases from V and 5 bases from J; bases unmatched to any gene: 4. CDR1 and CDR2 from the germline V gene are DFQATT and SNEGSKA (reference sequence). As DNA, the CDR3 is TGCAGTGTAGCTAGCGGGCAAAACATTCAGTACTTC. Protein sequence: CSVASGQNIQYF.

This clonotype was recorded at least ten times. The chain is built from TRBV29-1 and TRBJ1-1; D uncertain. Between the trimmed V and J ends, which lost 7 bases and 1 base, there was a span of 4 bases. The germline gives CDR1 SQVTM, CDR2 ANQGSEA. The CDR3 is 10 residues long. CDR3 loop: CSAQNTEAFF. In nucleotides, the CDR3 is TGCAGCGCACAGAACACTGAAGCTTTCTTT.

At least ten counts were recorded for this clonotype. This chain joins TRBV10-3 and TRBJ1-5; D is ambiguous. V was clipped by 8 bases and J by 5 bases, with 4 bases between them. Germline V CDR1 and CDR2: ENHRY, SYGVKD. The length of the CDR3 is 10 residues. CDR3 loop: CAIGDQPQHF. The CDR3 DNA is TGTGCCATCGGGGATCAGCCCCAGCATTTT.

This clonotype showed up many times. The chain links TRBV7-6 to TRBJ2-1; D is unresolved. Germline CDR1 is SGHVS and CDR2 is FNYEAQ. Between the trimmed V and J ends, which lost 5 bases and 5 bases, there was a span of 10 bases. The CDR3 runs to 13 residues. The CDR3 region is CASSHVRNNEQFF. Written as DNA, the CDR3 is TGTGCCAGCAGCCATGTCAGAAACAATGAGCAGTTCTTC.

The gene calls are TRBV12-3 or TRBV12-4 and TRBJ2-1; a possible D gene is TRBD2 (5 bases). V was shortened by 7 bases and J by 0 bases, with 16 bases between the two germline ends. The CDR3 sequence is 16 residues long. CDR3 loop: CASITEAVSSYNEQFF. CDR3 sequence (DNA): TGTGCCAGCATCACTGAAGCGGTAAGCTCCTACAATGAGCAGTTCTTC.

Only a few counts were recorded for this clonotype. This sequence joins TRBV20-1 and TRBJ2-1; TRBD2 matches at 8 bases. V lost 2 bases to trimming and J lost 7 bases; unmatched junction nucleotides: 10. Looked up from germline, CDR1 is DFQATT and CDR2 is SNEGSKA (reference sequence). The CDR3 consists of 15 residues. The CDR3 protein is CSARIWGLGLNEQFF. The CDR3 DNA is TGCAGTGCTAGAATCTGGGGACTAGGTCTGAATGAGCAGTTCTTC.